Shown below are 24 T cell receptor beta chains from a single sample sequenced in a study of T cells after somatic rescue of genetic block. Generated by immunoSEQ multiplex PCR, the TCRdb table keeps only in-frame clones and is missing some. This table holds 14,000 to 15,000 clones, 65% to 75% found once. The sequenced material came from peripheral blood mononuclear cells (PBMCs). These receptors came from a boy between 10 and 17 years old.

The chain combines TRBV12-5 with TRBJ2-1, with TRBD2 matching 11 bases. Looked up from germline, CDR1 is LGHNT and CDR2 is FRNRAP. The CDR3 length is 18 residues. V gave up 9 bases and J gave up 4 bases; unmatched junction bases: 17. The CDR3 reads CARSLFIAGGQVYNEQFF. The CDR3 DNA sequence: TGTGCTAGAAGCCTTTTCATAGCGGGGGGGCAAGTATACAATGAGCAGTTCTTC.

The J gene is TRBJ1-2, the V gene TRBV29-1; D call uncertain. Germline V gene sequence: CDR1 SQVTM, CDR2 ANQGSEA. The CDR3 covers 12 residues. V was trimmed by 2 bases and J by 6 bases, leaving 10 bases between them. Written as DNA, the CDR3 is TGCAGCGTTGAAAGGCAGGAAGATGGCTACACCTTC. It is translated as CSVERQEDGYTF.

This clone has a single count. The chain employs TRBV6-6 and TRBJ1-2; D call uncertain. The CDR3 is 15 residues long. CDR1 is MNHNY, CDR2 SVGAGI, per germline (reference sequence). V was clipped by 6 bases and J by 5 bases, with 19 bases between them. DNA of the CDR3: TGTGCCAGCAGCCCCATCGGGTCTGGACGGTATGGCTACACCTTC. Translated, it gives CASSPIGSGRYGYTF.

The J gene is TRBJ1-2, the V gene TRBV7-8, with 8 bases identical to TRBD1. The CDR3 sequence is 15 residues long. Trimming took 0 bases from V and 6 from J; bases not matched to a gene: 6. Germline CDR1 reads SGHVS; CDR2 reads FQNEAQ. CDR3 loop: CASSLARTGRDGYTF. The CDR3, as DNA: TGTGCCAGCAGCTTAGCGCGGACAGGGAGGGATGGCTACACCTTC.

V and J are TRBV11-2 and TRBJ1-6; a possible D gene is TRBD1 (5 bases). Germline V gene data show CDR1 as SGHAT and CDR2 as FQNNGV. The CDR3 sequence is 14 residues long. Trimming left V 5 bases short and J 7 bases short, with 12 bases between. The CDR3 DNA sequence: TGTGCCAGCAGCCCAGGGAGAATCAATTCACCCCTCCACTTT. Protein sequence: CASSPGRINSPLHF.

The genes are TRBV6-5 and TRBJ1-2; D may be TRBD1 (6 bases). Germline lookup yields CDR1 MNHEY and CDR2 SVGAGI. V lost 5 bases and J lost 2, with 15 bases in between. The CDR3 contains 15 residues. The CDR3, as DNA: TGTGCCAGCAGTACGTCCCAGGGGACCAACTATGGCTACACCTTC. Encoded protein: CASSTSQGTNYGYTF.

This rearrangement joins TRBV30 to TRBJ1-2; D ambiguous. V gave up 6 bases and J gave up 1 base, with 9 bases separating them. This CDR3 comprises 12 residues. Per germline, CDR1 GTSNPN and CDR2 SVGIG (reference sequence). CDR3 DNA sequence: TGTGCCTGCCACAGCGGTAACTATGGCTACACCTTC. This sequence encodes CACHSGNYGYTF.

The rearrangement joins TRBV11-2 to TRBJ1-4, with D hard to call. The germline V gene encodes CDR1 SGHAT and CDR2 FQNNGV. V was cut by 5 bases and J by 7 bases, with 14 bases left in between. The CDR3 has 14 amino acids. This chain's CDR3 is CASSPAPDFEKLFF. As DNA, the CDR3 is TGTGCCAGCAGCCCCGCCCCAGATTTTGAAAAACTGTTTTTT.

The chain employs TRBV30 and TRBJ1-2, with D unclear. The CDR3 runs to 14 residues. CDR1 is GTSNPN, CDR2 SVGIG, per germline (reference sequence). V was cut by 1 base and J by 0 bases, with 9 bases left in between. The CDR3 here is CAWSGRRSNYGYTF. Written as DNA, the CDR3 is TGTGCCTGGAGTGGGAGACGGTCTAACTATGGCTACACCTTC.

This clone appeared a few times. J is TRBJ1-4 and V is TRBV19; TRBD1 aligns across 7 bases. The trim removed 5 bases at V and 7 bases at J, leaving 4 bases unmatched. Germline V gene sequence: CDR1 LNHDA, CDR2 SQIVND (reference sequence). The CDR3 sequence is 13 residues long. CDR3: CASSPQGVEKLFF. DNA for the CDR3: TGTGCCAGTAGTCCCCAGGGGGTTGAAAAACTGTTTTTT.

This clone is medium-sized. The chain joins TRBV19 to TRBJ1-5; TRBD1 matches at 9 bases. The CDR3 loop spans 15 amino acids. V shed 5 bases, J shed 5 bases, and the junction held 7 bases outside the gene matches. CDR1 is LNHDA, CDR2 SQIVND, per germline (reference sequence). In DNA, the CDR3 is TGTGCCAGTAGTCCGGGACAGGGATCGTATCAGCCCCAGCATTTT. Translating it yields CASSPGQGSYQPQHF.

Here the CDR3 reads CASSFRETQYF. As DNA, the CDR3 is TGTGCCAGCAGCTTCCGAGAGACCCAGTACTTC. This chain links TRBV12-1 with TRBJ2-5; TRBD2, as called in the table, went unchecked against the DNA. TRBV12-1 constitutes a pseudogene. This CDR3 is 11 amino acids long.

By sample share, this clone is medium-sized. The chain uses TRBV6-5 and TRBJ2-7; 11 positions match TRBD2. This CDR3 has 16 amino acids. J was trimmed by 0 bases and V by 4 bases; bases with no gene match: 5. CDR1 MNHEY and CDR2 SVGAGI come from the germline V gene. The CDR3 sequence: CASSSELAGDSYEQYF. As DNA, the CDR3 is TGTGCCAGCAGTTCCGAACTAGCGGGAGACTCCTACGAGCAGTACTTC.

This chain uses TRBV7-9 with TRBJ2-7; 12 nucleotides align to TRBD1. CDR1 and CDR2 (germline): SEHNR, FQNEAQ (reference sequence). J gave up 6 bases and V 3 bases, and 6 bases lay outside the gene matches. This CDR3 comprises 15 residues. The CDR3 is CASSFWGQGAGEQYF. In nucleotides, the CDR3 is TGTGCCAGCAGCTTTTGGGGACAGGGGGCTGGCGAGCAGTACTTC.

The J gene is TRBJ2-1, the V gene TRBV7-9; 7 bases are shared with TRBD2. This CDR3 has 13 residues. V shed 3 bases, J shed 15 bases, and the junction held 11 bases outside the gene matches. The germline CDR1 and CDR2 sequences are SEHNR and FQNEAQ (reference sequence). As DNA, the CDR3 is TGTGCCAGCAGCTTTGCTAGCGGAGTCCCTCCGTTCTTC. It translates to CASSFASGVPPFF.

This clone was seen only a few times. The chain uses TRBV18 and TRBJ1-2; 11 positions match TRBD1. The trim removed 5 bases at V and 4 bases at J, leaving 6 bases unmatched. The CDR3 is 15 residues long. CDR1 and CDR2 from the germline V gene are KGHSH and LQKENI. CDR3 sequence (DNA): TGTGCCAGCTCATCCGGACAGGGGGCTGGCTATGGCTACACCTTC. As protein: CASSSGQGAGYGYTF.

The rearrangement joins TRBV28 to TRBJ1-5; TRBD1 might be the D (5 bases). Per the germline V gene, CDR1 is MDHEN and CDR2 is SYDVKM. V lost 5 bases and J lost 7, with 24 bases in between. This CDR3 has 17 amino acids. Here the CDR3 reads CASSPNSLTGFGQPQHF. In nucleotides, the CDR3 is TGTGCCAGCAGTCCCAACTCCTTAACAGGATTTGGGCAGCCCCAGCATTTT. Together with reference TRBV28 and TRBJ1-5, the CDR3 gives the full variable domain: DVKVTQSSRYLVKRTGEKVFLECVQDMDHENMFWYRQDPGLGLRLIYFSYDVKMKEKGDIPEGYSVSREKKERFSLILESASTNQTSMYLCASSPNSLTGFGQPQHFGDGTRLSIL.

This sequence joins TRBV7-2 and TRBJ1-3, with unresolved D. From germline, CDR1 is SGHTA and CDR2 FQGNSA. V was cut by 3 bases and J by 0 bases, with 6 bases left in between. This CDR3 has 14 amino acids. The CDR3 protein is CASSLVSSGNTIYF. In nucleotides, the CDR3 is TGTGCCAGCAGCTTGGTGAGCTCTGGAAACACCATATATTTT.

J is TRBJ2-5 and V is TRBV2; 8 positions match TRBD2. The germline V gene has CDR1 SNHLY and CDR2 FYNNEI. The CDR3 runs to 17 residues. V was clipped by 3 bases and J by 5 bases; unmatched bases: 14. The CDR3 nucleotides are TGTGCCAGCAGTGATGGGGTAGTCGGGGGGGCTCGGGAGACCCAGTACTTC. This codes for CASSDGVVGGARETQYF.

This clone was picked up a small number of times. The chain has TRBV7-8 and TRBJ2-7, with unresolved D. CDR1 is SGHVS, CDR2 FQNEAQ, per germline. CDR3 length equals 15 residues. V was pared by 1 base and J by 4 bases, with 14 bases between. CDR3 nucleotide sequence: TGTGCCAGCAGCTTAGGGGTAGCTGCAGAATACGAGCAGTACTTC. As protein: CASSLGVAAEYEQYF.

The rearrangement joins TRBV6-5 to TRBJ1-1; D uncertain. CDR3 size: 13 residues. Per germline, CDR1 MNHEY and CDR2 SVGAGI. V dropped 1 base and J dropped 1 base, with 4 bases sitting between them. In DNA form, the CDR3 reads TGTGCCAGCAGTTACTTAGCGAACACTGAAGCTTTCTTT. Its protein product is CASSYLANTEAFF.

V and J are TRBV2 and TRBJ1-1, with D perhaps TRBD1 (5 bases). Between the trimmed V and J ends, which lost 3 bases and 7 bases, there was a span of 12 bases. The CDR3 loop spans 13 amino acids. Germline loops: CDR1 SNHLY, CDR2 FYNNEI. CDR3 bases: TGTGCCAGCAGTGAGTGGCGGGGCGGTGAAGCTTTCTTT. Its protein is CASSEWRGGEAFF.

The chain combines TRBV28 with TRBJ1-1, with D possibly TRBD1 on 5 matching bases. The V gene's germline CDR1 is MDHEN and CDR2 SYDVKM. Trimming stripped 5 bases from V and 0 bases from J, with 16 bases between. The CDR3 totals 16 residues. CDR3 coding DNA: TGTGCCAGCAGTCTCGCGGGGAGGGGAATGAACACTGAAGCTTTCTTT. As protein: CASSLAGRGMNTEAFF.

The V and J genes are TRBV5-4 and TRBJ2-3; TRBD2 is a possible D gene (6 bases). The V end was cut by 4 bases, the J end by 3 bases, with 15 bases between. The germline V gene encodes CDR1 SGHNT and CDR2 YYREEE (reference sequence). The CDR3 loop spans 15 amino acids. CDR3 DNA sequence: TGTGCCAGCAGCGCCTTTCCGCGGGGAACAGATACGCAGTATTTT. Its translation is CASSAFPRGTDTQYF.